Below are 16 T cell receptor beta chains sequenced from a single sample in a study of OX40 agonist ivuxolimab in advanced cancers. TCRdb keeps only in-frame clones here, not all; method: immunoSEQ multiplex PCR. The sample lists 100,000 to 150,000 clones; about 93% were seen once. Sequencing used CD4+ or CD8+ T cells sorted from blood, obtained in a trial of the OX40 agonist ivuxolimab. These receptors all come from an adult with an advanced solid tumor such as melanoma, head and neck, liver or kidney cancer.

V is TRBV15 and J is TRBJ2-7; D is possibly TRBD2 (5 bases). Trimming took 1 base from V and 4 from J, leaving 8 bases between them. The germline gives CDR1 LNHNV, CDR2 YYDKDF (reference sequence). This CDR3 spans 13 amino acids. Here the CDR3 reads CATSRADSYEQYF. CDR3 bases: TGTGCCACCAGCAGAGCGGACTCTTACGAGCAGTACTTC.

The chain uses TRBV5-1 and TRBJ2-5; possibly TRBD1 for D (5 bases). The J call may not be correct, given that the DNA end is closer to TRBJ2-7. CDR1 is SGHRS and CDR2 is YFSETQ in the germline V gene. This CDR3 contains 16 residues. The CDR3 reads CASSRWDGAVPYEQYF. In nucleotides, the CDR3 is TGCGCCAGCAGCCGCTGGGATGGGGCAGTCCCCTACGAGCAGTACTTC.

The V gene is TRBV6-5, the J gene TRBJ2-5, with D uncertain. The V and J ends lost 4 bases and 6 bases respectively, with 6 bases between them. Germline V gives CDR1 MNHEY, CDR2 SVGAGI. The CDR3 extends over 11 amino acids. In nucleotides, the CDR3 is TGTGCCAGCAGTTCGGATCAGACCCAGTACTTC. Translating gives CASSSDQTQYF.

This clone showed up just once. The chain links TRBV4-3 to TRBJ2-2, with D hard to call. The CDR3 is 14 residues long. V lost 3 bases and J lost 4, with 9 bases in between. The germline gives CDR1 LGHNA, CDR2 YSLEER. CDR3 coding DNA: TGCGCCAGCAGCCAGGCGGTACCCACCGGGGAGCTGTTTTTT. Translation: CASSQAVPTGELFF.

This clone turned up a few times. The chain employs TRBV30 and TRBJ1-1; D is ambiguous. Germline loops: CDR1 GTSNPN, CDR2 SVGIG (reference sequence). This CDR3 contains 14 residues. Trimming removed 1 base at V and 1 base at J, with 10 bases between. Here the CDR3 DNA reads TGTGCCTGGAGTGCCCGTCTATGGAACACTGAAGCTTTCTTT. This gives the protein CAWSARLWNTEAFF.

The chain links TRBV27 to TRBJ2-1; D unclear. Trimming shortened V by 3 bases and J by 9 bases, and 9 bases separated the two germline ends. This CDR3 comprises 12 residues. Germline V lookup: CDR1 MNHEY, CDR2 SMNVEV (reference sequence). CDR3 sequence (DNA): TGTGCCAGCAGTTTGCCGTACGGTGAGCAGTTCTTC. This codes for CASSLPYGEQFF.

The sample holds one count of this clone. The chain joins TRBV6-5 to TRBJ2-5; D possibly corresponds to TRBD1 (6 bases). CDR1 is MNHEY, CDR2 SVGAGI, per germline. The ends were cut back, 0 bases at V and 5 bases at J, with 13 bases in the middle. The CDR3 has 15 amino acids. The CDR3 DNA reads TGTGCCAGCAGTTACTCCAGGGGACCGCTGGAGACCCAGTACTTC. It specifies CASSYSRGPLETQYF.

The chain uses TRBV2 and TRBJ2-6; TRBD1 is a possible D gene (5 bases). Trimming cost V 6 bases and J 2 bases, with 17 bases left between them. The CDR3 has 17 amino acids. The germline V gene encodes CDR1 SNHLY and CDR2 FYNNEI. CDR3 sequence: CASSMGRVEAGANVLTF. The CDR3 DNA reads as TGTGCCAGCAGCATGGGCAGGGTTGAAGCTGGGGCCAACGTCCTGACTTTC. The full variable domain, its missing parts supplied by reference TRBV2 and TRBJ2-6, is EPEVTQTPSHQVTQMGQEVILRCVPISNHLYFYWYRQILGQKVEFLVSFYNNEISEKSEIFDDQFSVERPDGSNFTLKIRSTKLEDSAMYFCASSMGRVEAGANVLTFGAGSRLTVL.

The CDR3 reads CASSLEGAKNIQYF. The CDR3 bases are TGTGCCAGCAGCTTAGAGGGTGCCAAAAACATTCAGTACTTC. This rearrangement joins TRBV7-9 to TRBJ2-4; D gene unclear. Trimming took 1 base from V and 1 from J, leaving 5 bases between them. The CDR3 is made up of 14 amino acids. Germline assignment: CDR1 SEHNR and CDR2 FQNEAQ (reference sequence).

As concerns this clone: This CDR3 is also generated by other DNA sequences in the sample. This chain uses TRBV9 with TRBJ2-1, with D possibly called TRBD1 or TRBD2 (6 bases each). The germline V gene encodes CDR1 SGDLS and CDR2 YYNGEE. Trimming removed 4 bases from V and 6 bases from J, with 17 bases in between. There are 15 residues in the CDR3. Written as DNA, the CDR3 is TGTGCCAGCAGCCTCGGTGGGGGGCAGCTCAATGAGCAGTTCTTC. Its translation is CASSLGGGQLNEQFF.

The genes are TRBV7-2 and TRBJ1-4, with no clear D. The CDR3 length is 14 residues. Trimming took 1 base from V and 5 from J, leaving 8 bases between them. In germline, CDR1 is SGHTA, CDR2 FQGNSA. The chain's CDR3 is CASSLGPGNEKLFF. Written as DNA, the CDR3 is TGTGCCAGCAGCTTAGGTCCTGGGAATGAAAAACTGTTTTTT.

In its sample, this clone was seen once. The genes are TRBV4-3 and TRBJ1-4; 10 bases match TRBD1. CDR1 and CDR2 (germline): LGHNA, YSLEER. Trimming cost V 0 bases and J 10 bases; bases outside gene matches: 5. The CDR3 extends over 15 amino acids. CDR3 coding DNA: TGCGCCAGCAGCCAAGAGGACAGGGGGACCGGAAAACTGTTTTTT. As protein: CASSQEDRGTGKLFF.

The chain employs TRBV7-2 and TRBJ1-2; D may be TRBD1 (6 bases). This CDR3 region has 14 residues. Between the trimmed V and J ends, which lost 5 bases and 4 bases, there was a span of 14 bases. Germline V lookup: CDR1 SGHTA, CDR2 FQGNSA. CDR3 loop: CASSPQGSAYGYTF. CDR3 DNA: TGTGCCAGCAGCCCACAGGGTTCTGCCTATGGCTACACCTTC.

The J gene is TRBJ2-1, the V gene TRBV10-3; D is undetermined. The V gene lost 3 bases and the J gene lost 0 bases, with 3 bases spanning the gap. There are 13 residues in the CDR3. CDR1 is ENHRY, CDR2 SYGVKD, per germline. The CDR3 protein is CAISDYSYNEQFF. CDR3 DNA sequence: TGTGCCATCAGTGATTACTCCTACAATGAGCAGTTCTTC.

The chain has TRBV5-4 and TRBJ2-7, with TRBD2 identical over 10 bases. The germline V gene encodes CDR1 SGHNT and CDR2 YYREEE (reference sequence). Trimming at V came to 5 bases and at J to 2 bases, leaving 13 bases not matched to a gene. The CDR3 spans 17 residues. The CDR3 spells CASRPGGVGLATYEQYF. The CDR3 coding sequence is TGTGCCAGCAGGCCGGGGGGAGTGGGACTAGCGACCTACGAGCAGTACTTC.

The CDR3 here is CASRNGLEGTIYF. The CDR3 coding sequence is TGTGCCAGCAGGAACGGACTGGAGGGCACCATATATTTT. This chain joins TRBV5-8 and TRBJ1-3; no reliable D call. Trimming took off 5 bases at V and 9 bases at J, with 15 bases between the two ends. Germline V lookup: CDR1 SGHTS, CDR2 YDEGEE. This CDR3 contains 13 residues.